The present T cell receptor (beta chain) was sequenced within a study of OX40 agonist ivuxolimab in advanced cancers. About the study: The eligibility criteria allowed prior anti-PD-1, anti-PD-L1 or anti-CTLA-4 therapy, and approximately 42% had some. Partial responses were achieved by three patients: one hepatocellular carcinoma, two cutaneous melanoma.

A remark on this clone: The antigen remains undetermined.

Profiling relied on immunoSEQ multiplex PCR, and the TCRdb table lists in-frame clones only, not all of them. The table lists fewer than 90,000 clones, just over 85% of them singletons. Study results and caveats: Partly responding patients at 0.1-3.0 mg/kg showed some of the smallest clonal expansion.

This sequence was found in an adult with an advanced solid tumor such as melanoma, head and neck, liver or kidney cancer. Sequenced material: CD4+ or CD8+ T cells sorted from blood, taken in a trial of the OX40 agonist ivuxolimab.

CDR3 residues: CATRTSGTYEQYF. In nucleotides, the CDR3 is TGTGCCACCCGGACTAGCGGAACCTACGAGCAGTACTTC. The chain joins TRBV28 to TRBJ2-7; TRBD2 aligns across 10 bases. CDR1 and CDR2 (germline): MDHEN, SYDVKM. The V segment lost 10 bases and the J segment 2 bases; nucleotides outside the gene matches: 5. The CDR3 extends over 13 amino acids. Full variable domain (outside the CDR3, taken from reference TRBV28 and TRBJ2-7): DVKVTQSSRYLVKRTGEKVFLECVQDMDHENMFWYRQDPGLGLRLIYFSYDVKMKEKGDIPEGYSVSREKKERFSLILESASTNQTSMYLCATRTSGTYEQYFGPGTRLTVT.